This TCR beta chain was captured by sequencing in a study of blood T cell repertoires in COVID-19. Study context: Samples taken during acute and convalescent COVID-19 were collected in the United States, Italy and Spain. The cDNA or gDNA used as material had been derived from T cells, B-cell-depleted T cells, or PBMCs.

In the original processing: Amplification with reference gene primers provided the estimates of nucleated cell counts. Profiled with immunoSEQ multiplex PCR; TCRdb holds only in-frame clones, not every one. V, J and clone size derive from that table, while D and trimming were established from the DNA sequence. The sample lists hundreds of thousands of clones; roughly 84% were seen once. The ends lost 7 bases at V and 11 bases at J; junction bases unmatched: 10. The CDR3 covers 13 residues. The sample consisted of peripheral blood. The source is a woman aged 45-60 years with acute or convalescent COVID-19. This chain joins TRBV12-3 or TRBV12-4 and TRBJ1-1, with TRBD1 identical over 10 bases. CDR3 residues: CASIQDRGLEAFF. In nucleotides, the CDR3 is TGTGCCAGCATCCAAGACAGGGGGCTTGAGGCTTTCTTT.